The rows below give T cell receptor beta chains drawn from one sample of a study of cytomegalovirus exposure and HLA in healthy donors. Method: immunoSEQ multiplex PCR; TCRdb's copy keeps in-frame clones and lacks some. The sample includes approximately 200,000 clones, around 90% of them seen just once. Source material: PBMCs. The source of these receptors is a woman between 18 and 30 years old in good health and CMV-seronegative. CDR3s include the opening cysteine and the closing phenylalanine or tryptophan. Fields, in order: J gene, clone size, D gene, V gene, CDR3 DNA, CDR3 protein. A D gene is named only where the DNA matches it firmly. The size of a clone is reported for some rows only, either as once, few or many, or as a class for expanded clones.

TRBJ2-5 | - | - | TRBV11-2 | TGTGCCAGCAGCGAGCGGGAGACCCAGTACTTC | CASSERETQYF
TRBJ1-1 | - | - | TRBV7-9 | TGTGCCAGCAGCTTAGTTTTAGGGGTGAACACTGAAGCTTTCTTT | CASSLVLGVNTEAFF
TRBJ2-3 | once | - | TRBV30 | TGTGCCTGGAGTGTAGCGGTGGATACGCAGTATTTT | CAWSVAVDTQYF
TRBJ1-1 | - | - | TRBV27 | TGTGCCAGCAGTTTATCCCGTCCACAGGGCGCGAACACTGAAGCTTTCTTT | CASSLSRPQGANTEAFF
TRBJ2-1 | - | TRBD1 | TRBV6-4 | TGTGCCAGCAGTTCGACAGGGAGCTCCTACAATGAGCAGTTCTTC | CASSSTGSSYNEQFF
TRBJ2-5 | - | TRBD2 | TRBV5-4 | TGTGCCAGCAGCTTGTCAGCGGGAGGTCCAGAGACCCAGTACTTC | CASSLSAGGPETQYF
TRBJ1-5 | - | TRBD1 | TRBV13 | TGTGCCAGCAGCTTATCACAGGGGGCGGCCCTAGGGGATCAGCCCCAGCATTTT | CASSLSQGAALGDQPQHF
TRBJ1-5 | - | TRBD1 | TRBV30 | TGTGCCTGGAGGGTCACAGGGGCAAATCAGCCCCAGCATTTT | CAWRVTGANQPQHF
TRBJ2-3 | - | - | TRBV6-5 | TGTGCCACCCGCTGGGGGGGCGCAGATACGCAGTATTTT | CATRWGGADTQYF
TRBJ1-5 | - | TRBD1 | TRBV19 | TGTGCCAGATCGGACAGGAGAAACAATCAGCCCCAGCATTTT | CARSDRRNNQPQHF
TRBJ2-7 | - | TRBD1 | TRBV5-6 | TGTGCCAGCACCTTAGGGACAGGGGATTACGAGCAGTACTTC | CASTLGTGDYEQYF
TRBJ1-5 | - | - | TRBV6-1 | TGTGCCAGCAGTGAAATGTCCCGCCAGAATCAGCCCCAGCATTTT | CASSEMSRQNQPQHF
TRBJ1-2 | - | - | TRBV14 | TGTGCCAGCAGCCAAGGGGTGCCTTGGAGGGCGGATGGCTACACCTTC | CASSQGVPWRADGYTF
TRBJ2-7 | - | TRBD1 | TRBV5-4 | TGTGCCAGCAGCCGAGACAGGGGTAAGAACGAGCAGTACTTC | CASSRDRGKNEQYF
TRBJ2-1 | - | TRBD2 | TRBV9 | TGTGCCAGCAGCGTCCGGACTAGCGGGAGTGGGTCCTACAATGAGCAGTTCTTC | CASSVRTSGSGSYNEQFF
TRBJ2-5 | - | TRBD1 | TRBV14 | TGTGCCAGCAGCCAAAGACAGGGGGCGGGTGAGACCCAGTACTTC | CASSQRQGAGETQYF
TRBJ1-2 | - | TRBD1 | TRBV6-1 | TGTGCCAGCAGTGTGGCCCTCTTACAGGGGGCGTCTGGCTACACCTTC | CASSVALLQGASGYTF
TRBJ2-1 | - | - | TRBV10-3 | TGTGCCATCAGTGTGGGCGGGTTAGACAATGAGCAGTTCTTC | CAISVGGLDNEQFF
TRBJ1-2 | - | TRBD1 | TRBV30 | TGTGCCTGGAGTGCCGGACAGGGTTGGATGAACTATGGCTACACCTTC | CAWSAGQGWMNYGYTF
TRBJ1-6 | - | - | TRBV7-3 | TGTGCCAGTGCGGTCCAGGAGGGACCTAATTCACCCCTCCACTTT | CASAVQEGPNSPLHF
TRBJ2-7 | few | TRBD1 | TRBV28 | TGTGCCAGCATCCCGACAGGGGTCTACGAGCAGTACTTC | CASIPTGVYEQYF
TRBJ2-5 | once | - | TRBV30 | TGTGCCTGGAGTGTAGGGGGGGACGGTGAGACCCAGTACTTC | CAWSVGGDGETQYF
TRBJ2-2 | once | TRBD1 | TRBV14 | TGTGCCAGCAGCCAAGAGATCGGACAGGGGATGTTGGTCGGGACCGGGGAGCTGTTTTTT | CASSQEIGQGMLVGTGELFF
TRBJ2-5 | - | TRBD2 | TRBV15 | TGTGCCACCAGGACTAGCGGGAGGCCGGAGACCCAGTACTTC | CATRTSGRPETQYF
TRBJ2-3 | - | - | TRBV29-1 | TGCAGCGTCCCGTGGCGGAGCACAGATACGCAGTATTTT | CSVPWRSTDTQYF
TRBJ1-1 | - | TRBD1 | TRBV10-1 | TGCGCCAGCAGTGGAATCAGGGGGCGCGTTGGACTGACTGAAGCTTTCTTT | CASSGIRGRVGLTEAFF
TRBJ2-1 | - | - | TRBV4-2 | TGTGCCAGCAGCCTAGCGGATATTACCTACAATGAGCAGTTCTTC | CASSLADITYNEQFF
TRBJ2-7 | - | TRBD1 | TRBV11-2 | TGTGCCAGCAGCTTATTGGGTCGGGGACAGGGTCTCGAGCAGTACTTC | CASSLLGRGQGLEQYF
TRBJ1-6 | - | TRBD1 | TRBV5-1 | TGCGCCAGCAGCTTGGCTCCCAGAGGGGGCAATTCACCCCTCCACTTT | CASSLAPRGGNSPLHF
TRBJ2-5 | - | TRBD1 | TRBV6-1 | TGTGCCAGCAGTCTCCTCTGGGACAGTCAAGAGACCCAGTACTTC | CASSLLWDSQETQYF
TRBJ2-1 | - | TRBD1 | TRBV5-8 | TGTGCCAGCAGCTTGGTGCGCGGGACAGGGTCTAGTGAGCAGTTCTTC | CASSLVRGTGSSEQFF
TRBJ1-2 | - | - | TRBV5-1 | TGCGCCAGCAGCTTCCGGGACACAGCTAACTATGGCTACACCTTC | CASSFRDTANYGYTF
TRBJ1-6 | - | TRBD1 | TRBV28 | TGTGCCAGCAGGCTGACAGGGACCTATAATTCACCCCTCCACTTT | CASRLTGTYNSPLHF
TRBJ1-4 | - | TRBD1 | TRBV28 | TGTGCCAGCAAACTGGAGGGGGCGGGTGACGAAAAACTGTTTTTT | CASKLEGAGDEKLFF
TRBJ2-1 | - | TRBD2 | TRBV11-3 | TGTGCCAGCAGCTTACCTGGACTAGCGGGAGGGAATGAGCAGTTCTTC | CASSLPGLAGGNEQFF
TRBJ2-7 | - | TRBD2 | TRBV6-6 | TGTGCCAGCAGTTATCTTGGACTAGCGGGCGCCTACGAGCAGTACTTC | CASSYLGLAGAYEQYF
TRBJ2-2 | - | TRBD2 | TRBV4-2 | TGTGCCAGCAGCCAAGAGACTTTCACTAGCGGATACACCGGGGAGCTGTTTTTT | CASSQETFTSGYTGELFF
TRBJ2-7 | - | - | TRBV5-6 | TGTGCCAGCAGCCTTGACTCAGGGGCCAGCTACGAGCAGTACTTC | CASSLDSGASYEQYF
TRBJ2-7 | - | TRBD2 | TRBV28 | TGTGCCAGCAATGGGGGAGGGCAGGTTCTTTACGAGCAGTACTTC | CASNGGGQVLYEQYF
TRBJ2-7 | - | - | TRBV25-1 | TGTGCCAGCAGTGAGATTATAAGGGGTCAATCCTACGAGCAGTACTTC | CASSEIIRGQSYEQYF
TRBJ2-5 | - | - | TRBV6-1 | TGTGCCAGCAGTGAAATCGTCACCCACGACGGGAGAGAGACCCAGTACTTC | CASSEIVTHDGRETQYF
TRBJ1-1 | - | - | TRBV6-5 | TGTGCCAGCAGCCCACCCCTAGGAGGAGGGTCTGAAGCTTTCTTT | CASSPPLGGGSEAFF
TRBJ2-3 | - | TRBD2 | TRBV27 | TGTGCCAGCAGTTTGATTTCGCGGGGGGGCACAGATACGCAGTATTTT | CASSLISRGGTDTQYF
TRBJ1-4 | - | - | TRBV30 | TGTGCCTGGAGACAGTTGTCTAATGAAAAACTGTTTTTT | CAWRQLSNEKLFF
TRBJ1-2 | - | TRBD1 | TRBV5-1 | TGCGCCAGCAGCTACCACAGGGGGTTTTCTAACTATGGCTACACCTTC | CASSYHRGFSNYGYTF
TRBJ1-5 | - | - | TRBV19 | TGTGCCAGTAGTATGGCGGACAGAGATAGGAACAATCAGCCCCAGCATTTT | CASSMADRDRNNQPQHF
TRBJ1-2 | - | - | TRBV10-2 | TGCGCCAGCAGTGCGGGACATTCCGGCTATGGCTACACCTTC | CASSAGHSGYGYTF
TRBJ2-1 | - | - | TRBV19 | TGTGCCAGTAGTATAGCTCTAGCACCCAATGAGCAGTTCTTC | CASSIALAPNEQFF
TRBJ1-1 | - | - | TRBV30 | TGTGCCTGGAGTCGCAGGCTGGGCACTGAAGCTTTCTTT | CAWSRRLGTEAFF
TRBJ2-2 | - | TRBD2 | TRBV9 | TGTGCCAGCAGCCAGACGGGAGGGCCTAGGAACAGGGAGCTGTTTTTT | CASSQTGGPRNRELFF
TRBJ2-7 | - | - | TRBV30 | TGTGCCTGGACTAGAAACGGCTACGAGCAGTACTTC | CAWTRNGYEQYF
TRBJ1-3 | - | - | TRBV5-6 | TGTGCCAGCAGCTTGGCGCCGGGGGTATCTGGAAACACCATATATTTT | CASSLAPGVSGNTIYF
TRBJ2-3 | - | - | TRBV15 | TGTGCCACCAGCAGAGCGCGGGAAAGCACAGATACGCAGTATTTT | CATSRARESTDTQYF
TRBJ2-7 | - | TRBD2 | TRBV19 | TGTGCCAGCAGTAGCGGACTAGCGGGAGTTAGCTCCTACGAGCAGTACTTC | CASSSGLAGVSSYEQYF
TRBJ2-7 | - | - | TRBV5-6 | TGTGCCAGCAGCTTGGCCGCAGTCAGCGAGCAGTACTTC | CASSLAAVSEQYF
TRBJ2-1 | once | - | TRBV12-5 | TGTGCTAGTGGCCATTCCAATGAGCAGTTCTTC | CASGHSNEQFF
TRBJ2-7 | - | - | TRBV29-1 | TGCAGCGTTAGGGGACTCCAACTCGAATCCTACGAGCAGTACTTC | CSVRGLQLESYEQYF
TRBJ2-2 | - | - | TRBV11-2 | TGTGCCAGCAGCCGTGAAGTGGGGCTGAACACCGGGGAGCTGTTTTTT | CASSREVGLNTGELFF
TRBJ1-4 | - | - | TRBV27 | TGTGCCAGCAGTTTATTCACGGGGAGGCGAGCTAATGAAAAACTGTTTTTT | CASSLFTGRRANEKLFF
TRBJ2-1 | - | TRBD2 | TRBV18 | TGTGCCAGCTCGGGATGGAGGACTAGCGGGGATGAGCAGTTCTTC | CASSGWRTSGDEQFF